This passage covers 30 T cell receptor beta chains from one sample sequenced in a study of blood T cell repertoires in COVID-19. Sequencing used immunoSEQ multiplex PCR; TCRdb keeps in-frame clones, though not all of them. The table records more than 300,000 clones, 87% of them present only once. Sequenced material: peripheral blood. The receptors come from a woman aged 25-40 years with COVID-19, enrolled during active disease.

This chain uses TRBV2 with TRBJ2-7; 8 nucleotides match TRBD2. This CDR3 spans 16 amino acids. Trimming took 7 bases from V and 2 from J; bases not matched to a gene: 13. Germline V gives CDR1 SNHLY, CDR2 FYNNEI. CDR3 coding DNA: TGTGCCAGCACCGGAATCACACTAGCGGAAACCTACGAGCAGTACTTC. Its protein product is CASTGITLAETYEQYF.

The V call is TRBV6-5, the J call TRBJ2-3; the D is unclear. Germline CDR1 and CDR2: MNHEY and SVGAGI. The CDR3 is made up of 13 amino acids. V lost 6 bases to trimming and J lost 9 bases, with 16 bases between them. The CDR3 DNA sequence: TGTGCCAGCAGATCACTGAACGATATCACGCAGTATTTT. Translating gives CASRSLNDITQYF.

The chain combines TRBV6-5 with TRBJ2-1; TRBD1 matches 11 bases. The J segment lost 9 bases and the V segment lost 6 bases, leaving 10 bases of the junction unmatched. Per the germline V gene, CDR1 is MNHEY and CDR2 is SVGAGI. The length of the CDR3 is 15 residues. The CDR3 nucleotides are TGTGCCAGCAGAAGATCGGACAGGGGGCGCAGTGAGCAGTTCTTC. It codes for CASRRSDRGRSEQFF.

A few counts support this clone. The rearrangement links TRBV18 to TRBJ2-7, with a possible D match to TRBD2 (6 bases). The CDR3 extends over 15 amino acids. Looked up from germline, CDR1 is KGHSH and CDR2 is LQKENI. V lost 4 bases, J lost 0 bases, and 13 bases lay in between. CDR3 protein: CASSRPSASSYEQYF. The CDR3 bases are TGTGCCAGCTCACGTCCTAGCGCTAGCTCCTACGAGCAGTACTTC.

This clone was counted only a few times. V is TRBV5-4 and J is TRBJ1-5, with D possibly being TRBD1 (5 bases). Trimming shortened V by 1 base and J by 0 bases, and 5 bases separated the two germline ends. This CDR3 comprises 14 residues. The V gene's germline CDR1 is SGHNT and CDR2 YYREEE (reference sequence). Written as DNA, the CDR3 is TGTGCCAGCAGCTTGCAGGGTAGCAATCAGCCCCAGCATTTT. This encodes CASSLQGSNQPQHF.

The V call is TRBV7-2, the J call TRBJ2-3, with D uncertain. V was trimmed by 2 bases and J by 2 bases, leaving 5 bases between them. This CDR3 region has 13 residues. Per the germline V gene, CDR1 is SGHTA and CDR2 is FQGNSA. The CDR3 nucleotides are TGTGCCAGCAGCTTAAGCCCCACAGATACGCAGTATTTT. Translated: CASSLSPTDTQYF.

The rearrangement uses TRBV30 and TRBJ1-2, with D possibly TRBD1 on 5 matching bases. Trimming removed 2 bases at V and 4 bases at J, with 23 bases between. Germline V lookup: CDR1 GTSNPN, CDR2 SVGIG (reference sequence). CDR3 length: 17 residues. This CDR3 reads CAWSRVARGAGGYGYTF. Here the CDR3 DNA reads TGTGCCTGGAGTCGGGTCGCTAGAGGAGCCGGGGGCTATGGCTACACCTTC.

V gene TRBV28 combines with J gene TRBJ2-3, with D tentatively TRBD1 (5 bases). Germline CDR1 MDHEN, CDR2 SYDVKM. V was clipped by 6 bases and J by 2 bases, with 12 bases between them. This CDR3 contains 14 residues. The CDR3 sequence is CASRKGQPTDTQYF. In DNA form, the CDR3 reads TGTGCCAGCAGAAAGGGGCAGCCCACAGATACGCAGTATTTT. Drawing the rest from reference TRBV28 and TRBJ2-3, the complete variable domain is DVKVTQSSRYLVKRTGEKVFLECVQDMDHENMFWYRQDPGLGLRLIYFSYDVKMKEKGDIPEGYSVSREKKERFSLILESASTNQTSMYLCASRKGQPTDTQYFGPGTRLTVL.

The gene calls are TRBV4-1 and TRBJ1-5; 7 positions agree with TRBD1. With 2 bases clipped from V and 9 bases from J, the junction kept 19 bases outside the gene matches. The CDR3 spans 18 residues. Per germline, CDR1 MGHRA and CDR2 YSYEKL. The CDR3, as DNA: TGCGCCAGCAGCCAAAAAATTCAGGGGGGCGCGGATGTGTGGCCCCAGCATTTT. Amino acids: CASSQKIQGGADVWPQHF.

V is TRBV19 and J is TRBJ2-4; 7 bases are shared with TRBD2. The CDR3 has 13 amino acids. J lost 13 bases, V lost 4 bases, and 10 bases had no gene match. The germline gives CDR1 LNHDA, CDR2 SQIVND (reference sequence). The CDR3 nucleotides read TGTGCCAGTAGTAAGGCGGGAGTCCCGGGCCAGTACTTC. The encoded protein is CASSKAGVPGQYF.

The chain recombines TRBV10-3 with TRBJ1-1; perhaps TRBD1 as D (6 bases). Germline V gene lookup returns CDR1 ENHRY and CDR2 SYGVKD. This CDR3 is 13 amino acids long. Deletions cut 7 bases from V and 0 bases from J, with 9 bases between. The CDR3 DNA is TGTGCCATCACCAGGGGTATGAACACTGAAGCTTTCTTT. Its protein is CAITRGMNTEAFF.

The rearrangement links TRBV6-5 to TRBJ1-3; tentatively, D is TRBD1 (5 bases). The V end was cut by 6 bases, the J end by 15 bases, with 15 bases between. Germline V gene data show CDR1 as MNHEY and CDR2 as SVGAGI. This CDR3 has 11 residues. In DNA, the CDR3 is TGTGCCAGCAGCCAGGCAGGGTTAGCATATTTT. Translated, it gives CASSQAGLAYF.

The chain uses TRBV6-5 and TRBJ2-7; D is possibly TRBD2 (5 bases). This CDR3 contains 14 residues. Germline V CDR1 and CDR2: MNHEY, SVGAGI. V gave up 11 bases and J gave up 0 bases, with 17 bases separating them. The CDR3 DNA reads TGTGCCTCCCGAGGACTCATCAGCTCCTACGAGCAGTACTTC. Amino acids: CASRGLISSYEQYF.

This clone was detected only once. CDR3 sequence reads: CASSSGQGLDTIYF. The CDR3 DNA follows: TGTGCCAGCAGCTCGGGACAGGGTTTGGACACCATATATTTT. V gene TRBV7-6 combines with J gene TRBJ1-3; TRBD1 matches at 9 bases. This CDR3 is 14 amino acids long. With V trimmed by 4 bases and J by 8 bases, 6 bases remained unmatched. Germline CDR1 reads SGHVS; CDR2 reads FNYEAQ.

The gene calls are TRBV18 and TRBJ2-4, with D perhaps TRBD1 (5 bases). Germline CDR1 and CDR2: KGHSH and LQKENI. The V gene lost 6 bases and the J gene lost 1 base, with 13 bases spanning the gap. This CDR3 comprises 15 residues. CDR3 sequence: CASSRVGHAKNIQYF. Here the CDR3 DNA reads TGTGCCAGCTCCCGGGTAGGACACGCCAAAAACATTCAGTACTTC. The full variable domain, its missing parts supplied by reference TRBV18 and TRBJ2-4, is NAGVMQNPRHLVRRRGQEARLRCSPMKGHSHVYWYRQLPEEGLKFMVYLQKENIIDESGMPKERFSAEFPKEGPSILRIQQVVRGDSAAYFCASSRVGHAKNIQYFGAGTRLSVL.

The V and J genes are TRBV10-2 and TRBJ2-3; perhaps TRBD1 as D (6 bases). Germline V gives CDR1 WSHSY, CDR2 SAAADI. The CDR3 spans 14 residues. Trimming took 7 bases from V and 2 from J, leaving 13 bases between them. CDR3 loop: CASKSTGHTDTQYF. The CDR3 coding sequence is TGCGCCAGCAAGAGCACAGGGCACACAGATACGCAGTATTTT.

The V gene is TRBV2, the J gene TRBJ1-1; 11 bases match TRBD1. Germline CDR1 reads SNHLY; CDR2 reads FYNNEI. J was trimmed by 3 bases and V by 6 bases; bases with no gene match: 0. CDR3 length equals 13 residues. CDR3 amino acids: CASRDRGHTEAFF. In DNA form, the CDR3 reads TGTGCCAGCAGGGACAGGGGGCACACTGAAGCTTTCTTT.

J is TRBJ1-5 and V is TRBV3-1 (or the pseudogene TRBV3-2), with D maybe TRBD1 (5 bases). Deletions cut 3 bases from V and 4 bases from J, with 7 bases between. This CDR3 is built from 13 residues. CDR1 is LGHDT and CDR2 is YNNKEL in the germline V gene (reference sequence). In DNA, the CDR3 is TGTGCCAGCAGCCAGGGGGGAAATCAGCCCCAGCATTTT. Protein sequence: CASSQGGNQPQHF.

The chain employs TRBV19 and TRBJ2-5, with D perhaps TRBD1 (6 bases). The germline V gene has CDR1 LNHDA and CDR2 SQIVND (reference sequence). With 3 bases removed from V and 4 bases from J, the gap between germline ends came to 15 bases. CDR3 length equals 15 residues. The CDR3 is CASSIRGGRLETQYF. The CDR3 bases are TGTGCCAGTAGTATCAGGGGCGGCCGATTAGAGACCCAGTACTTC.

The rearrangement links TRBV19 to TRBJ1-5, with D maybe TRBD1 (6 bases). Germline V CDR1 and CDR2: LNHDA, SQIVND (reference sequence). The CDR3 runs to 15 residues. V was pared by 6 bases and J by 0 bases, with 12 bases between. Here the CDR3 DNA reads TGTGCCAGTAGGAGGGACACGGCTAGCAATCAGCCCCAGCATTTT. This encodes CASRRDTASNQPQHF.

Here the CDR3 DNA reads TGTGCCAGCAGCCAAGGCACTAGCGCCAACACCGGGGAGCTGTTTTTT. Protein product: CASSQGTSANTGELFF. The gene calls are TRBV3-1 (or the pseudogene TRBV3-2) and TRBJ2-2, with 7 bases fitting TRBD2. Germline V gene data show CDR1 as LGHDT and CDR2 as YNNKEL (reference sequence). Germline trimming cut 1 base from V and 2 bases from J; bases unmatched to any gene: 4. The CDR3 totals 16 residues.

The V gene is TRBV2, the J gene TRBJ2-6, with 7 bases fitting TRBD1. The CDR3 length is 15 residues. Germline trimming cut 6 bases from V and 2 bases from J; bases unmatched to any gene: 4. From germline, CDR1 is SNHLY and CDR2 FYNNEI. CDR3 amino acids: CASRKDRAGANVLTF. In DNA form, the CDR3 reads TGTGCCAGCAGGAAAGACAGGGCTGGGGCCAACGTCCTGACTTTC.

The rearrangement uses TRBV3-1 (or the pseudogene TRBV3-2) and TRBJ2-7; D is possibly TRBD1 (7 bases). From germline, CDR1 is LGHDT and CDR2 YNNKEL (reference sequence). The germline V and J ends were trimmed by 4 bases and 3 bases, with 16 bases remaining between them. CDR3 size: 15 residues. The CDR3 DNA reads TGTGCCAGCAGCCTCTCAGGCAGGGGGGACTACGAGCAGTACTTC. Its protein product is CASSLSGRGDYEQYF.

V usage is TRBV19 and J usage is TRBJ2-7; TRBD2 agrees at 11 bases. This CDR3 has 17 amino acids. The germline CDR1 and CDR2 sequences are LNHDA and SQIVND (reference sequence). V gave up 1 base and J gave up 1 base; unmatched junction bases: 6. As DNA, the CDR3 is TGTGCCAGTAGTATAGTCCTACTAGCGGGAGATTCCTACGAGCAGTACTTC. Its protein product is CASSIVLLAGDSYEQYF. Full variable domain (rest looked up from reference TRBV19 and TRBJ2-7): DGGITQSPKYLFRKEGQNVTLSCEQNLNHDAMYWYRQDPGQGLRLIYYSQIVNDFQKGDIAEGYSVSREKKESFPLTVTSAQKNPTAFYLCASSIVLLAGDSYEQYFGPGTRLTVT.

The chain combines TRBV18 with TRBJ2-3; D possibly corresponds to TRBD2 (5 bases). The CDR3 spans 17 residues. V lost 3 bases to trimming and J lost 1 base, with 17 bases between them. Germline CDR1 and CDR2: KGHSH and LQKENI. CDR3 coding DNA: TGTGCCAGCTCACCCCGGCGGGTCTCGTCTGGCACAGATACGCAGTATTTT. Amino acid sequence: CASSPRRVSSGTDTQYF.

This clone appeared a single time. J is TRBJ1-1 and V is TRBV10-3, with TRBD1 identical over 11 bases. V was pared by 6 bases and J by 4 bases, with 4 bases of the junction left unmatched. The germline V gene encodes CDR1 ENHRY and CDR2 SYGVKD. This CDR3 has 14 residues. The CDR3, as DNA: TGTGCCATCAGGGACAGGGGGCTGAGCACTGAAGCTTTCTTT. Amino acids: CAIRDRGLSTEAFF.

The genes are TRBV15 and TRBJ2-5; 8 positions match TRBD2. This CDR3 region has 16 residues. Germline trimming cut 3 bases from V and 5 bases from J; bases unmatched to any gene: 11. Germline CDR1 reads LNHNV; CDR2 reads YYDKDF (reference sequence). CDR3 nucleotide sequence: TGTGCCACCAGCAGCCCCCGAAGCGGGAGTGGGGAGACCCAGTACTTC. Translation: CATSSPRSGSGETQYF.

V usage is TRBV4-1 and J usage is TRBJ2-7; D is unresolved. The CDR3 is 13 amino acids. Looked up from germline, CDR1 is MGHRA and CDR2 is YSYEKL. V shed 1 base and J shed 4 bases, with 8 bases lying between them. CDR3 amino acids: CASSQVVAYEQYF. As DNA, the CDR3 is TGCGCCAGCAGCCAAGTCGTGGCTTACGAGCAGTACTTC.

The chain carries TRBV24-1 and TRBJ2-3, with 7 nucleotides matching TRBD1. V was clipped by 5 bases and J by 7 bases; unmatched bases: 5. Germline loops: CDR1 KGHDR, CDR2 SFDVKD. This CDR3 has 13 residues. The CDR3 loop is CATSGSQGYTQYF. The DNA of the CDR3 is TGTGCCACCAGTGGGTCACAGGGGTATACGCAGTATTTT.

This rearrangement joins TRBV28 to TRBJ1-5; a weak D match, TRBD1 (5 bases). CDR3 length: 16 amino acids. The germline CDR1 and CDR2 sequences are MDHEN and SYDVKM. The ends were cut back, 6 bases at V and 3 bases at J, with 18 bases in the middle. CDR3 nucleotides: TGTGCCAGCAGGTATTCGGTATACAGGATCAATCAGCCCCAGCATTTT. Translating it yields CASRYSVYRINQPQHF.